The 30 T cell receptor beta chains presented below share a single source sample, sequenced in a study of cytomegalovirus exposure and HLA in healthy donors (dated 2017 in TCRdb). The library was built by means of the immunoSEQ multiplex PCR assay. For the multiplex PCR, a mixture combining 60 forward primers for TCR Vbeta segments and 13 reverse primers for TCR Jbeta segments was used. This is the immuneACCESS table as TCRdb keeps it, with only in-frame sequences that have V and J called. A part of the clones is gone; compared with another copy, unresolved V genes explain less than half, and the rest is unexplained. Counted in this sample were 150,000 to 200,000 clones; more than 85% of them appeared once. The ten largest account for around 0.21% of the sample. The sample consisted of PBMCs. The receptors were sampled from a girl less than two years old in good health and CMV-seronegative.

The V gene is TRBV19, the J gene TRBJ2-7; 9 positions match TRBD1. Germline-derived CDR1 and CDR2 are LNHDA and SQIVND (reference sequence). The CDR3 runs to 14 residues. V lost 4 bases, J lost 6 bases, and 7 bases stayed unmatched. The CDR3 is CASSKGQGLLEQYF. The CDR3 nucleotides are TGTGCCAGTAGTAAGGGACAGGGCCTCCTCGAGCAGTACTTC.

The gene calls are TRBV7-2 and TRBJ1-2, with 7 bases matching TRBD1. From germline, CDR1 is SGHTA and CDR2 FQGNSA. The CDR3 is 15 residues long. The ends lost 3 bases at V and 8 bases at J; junction bases unmatched: 12. The chain's CDR3 is CASSFYRQGSEGYTF. Here the CDR3 DNA reads TGTGCCAGCAGCTTCTATCGACAGGGCTCAGAGGGCTACACCTTC.

This sequence joins TRBV5-1 and TRBJ2-1, with D maybe TRBD2 (5 bases). This CDR3 has 14 residues. Germline V gene lookup returns CDR1 SGHRS and CDR2 YFSETQ. Between the trimmed V and J ends, which lost 4 bases and 3 bases, there was a span of 11 bases. CDR3 DNA sequence: TGCGCCAGCAGCGACCCAAGCGGCTACAATGAGCAGTTCTTC. Encoded protein: CASSDPSGYNEQFF.

This chain links TRBV7-2 with TRBJ2-1; 7 nucleotides agree with TRBD1. J gave up 9 bases and V 4 bases, and 6 bases lay outside the gene matches. Germline values: CDR1 SGHTA, CDR2 FQGNSA. This CDR3 has 13 residues. CDR3 residues: CASSSTGVTEQFF. Written as DNA, the CDR3 is TGTGCCAGCAGCTCTACAGGGGTTACTGAGCAGTTCTTC. Based on the CDR3 plus reference TRBV7-2 and TRBJ2-1, the full variable domain is GAGVSQSPSNKVTEKGKDVELRCDPISGHTALYWYRQSLGQGLEFLIYFQGNSAPDKSGLPSDRFSAERTGGSVSTLTIQRTQQEDSAVYLCASSSTGVTEQFFGPGTRLTVL.

This clone was observed a single time. This sequence joins TRBV5-8 and TRBJ2-3; TRBD2 agrees at 10 bases. V shed 4 bases, J shed 2 bases, and the junction held 10 bases outside the gene matches. The CDR3 extends over 17 amino acids. CDR1 and CDR2 (germline): SGHTS, YDEGEE. The CDR3 nucleotides read TGTGCCAGCAGCAGACCGTCAGCGGGGGGGTACACAGATACGCAGTATTTT. Its translation is CASSRPSAGGYTDTQYF.

The CDR3 loop reads CSTKRGYGYTF. CDR3 coding DNA: TGCAGTACCAAAAGGGGGTATGGCTACACCTTC. The chain has TRBV20-1 and TRBJ1-2; the D gene is possibly TRBD1 (6 bases). This CDR3 has 11 residues. Germline CDR1 and CDR2: DFQATT and SNEGSKA (reference sequence). V lost 8 bases and J 5 bases, leaving 12 bases between the germline ends.

This rearrangement joins TRBV5-1 to TRBJ2-5, with 7 nucleotides matching TRBD2. This CDR3 has 13 amino acids. Trimming at V came to 0 bases and at J to 4 bases, leaving 0 bases not matched to a gene. Looked up from germline, CDR1 is SGHRS and CDR2 is YFSETQ. DNA for the CDR3: TGCGCCAGCAGCTTGGGACTAGCAGAGACCCAGTACTTC. Protein: CASSLGLAETQYF.

This clone occurred a few times. The V call is TRBV18, the J call TRBJ2-6; a possible D gene is TRBD1 (7 bases). V lost 6 bases to trimming and J lost 2 bases, with 11 bases between them. This CDR3 spans 15 amino acids. The V gene's germline CDR1 is KGHSH and CDR2 LQKENI. The chain's CDR3 is CASSEGAAGANVLTF. The CDR3 DNA is TGTGCCAGCTCGGAGGGGGCAGCTGGGGCCAACGTCCTGACTTTC. The complete variable domain, with remaining parts taken from reference TRBV18 and TRBJ2-6, reads NAGVMQNPRHLVRRRGQEARLRCSPMKGHSHVYWYRQLPEEGLKFMVYLQKENIIDESGMPKERFSAEFPKEGPSILRIQQVVRGDSAAYFCASSEGAAGANVLTFGAGSRLTVL.

This clone was seen just once. This chain joins TRBV19 and TRBJ1-1, with 8 bases lining up with TRBD1. Germline CDR1 reads LNHDA; CDR2 reads SQIVND (reference sequence). The length of the CDR3 is 13 residues. V dropped 4 bases and J dropped 6; count of bases not matched to a gene: 4. The CDR3 reads CASSTQGAAEAFF. The DNA of the CDR3 is TGTGCCAGTAGTACGCAGGGGGCAGCTGAAGCTTTCTTT.

This clone has more than one count but fewer than ten. J is TRBJ2-5 and V is TRBV5-1; D ambiguous. The CDR3 totals 14 residues. Germline-derived CDR1 and CDR2 are SGHRS and YFSETQ. Deletions cut 1 base from V and 2 bases from J, with 9 bases between. The chain's CDR3 is CASSLISRQETQYF. The CDR3, as DNA: TGCGCCAGCAGCTTGATCTCCAGGCAAGAGACCCAGTACTTC.

The chain uses TRBV19 and TRBJ1-2, with a tentative D call TRBD1 (6 bases). The CDR3 is 15 amino acids. Trimming cost V 9 bases and J 2 bases, with 19 bases left between them. Germline V gene sequence: CDR1 LNHDA, CDR2 SQIVND (reference sequence). CDR3 nucleotides: TGTGCCAGCGCCTTAGACCACAGGGTGAACTATGGCTACACCTTC. Encoded protein: CASALDHRVNYGYTF. Together with reference TRBV19 and TRBJ1-2, the CDR3 gives the full variable domain: DGGITQSPKYLFRKEGQNVTLSCEQNLNHDAMYWYRQDPGQGLRLIYYSQIVNDFQKGDIAEGYSVSREKKESFPLTVTSAQKNPTAFYLCASALDHRVNYGYTFGSGTRLTVV.

The chain employs TRBV7-7 and TRBJ2-1, with 8 bases fitting TRBD2. The germline gives CDR1 SSHAT, CDR2 FNYEAQ (reference sequence). With V trimmed by 8 bases and J by 0 bases, 18 bases remained unmatched. CDR3 length: 19 amino acids. CDR3 DNA sequence: TGTGCCAGCTGTCTCTTAGCGGGGTACCCCCCGAGCTCCTACAATGAGCAGTTCTTC. It is translated as CASCLLAGYPPSSYNEQFF.

This clone occurred a few times. The chain joins TRBV29-1 to TRBJ2-3; D is possibly TRBD1 (7 bases). The CDR3 sequence is 17 residues long. V was clipped by 1 base and J by 3 bases, with 20 bases between them. The germline V gene encodes CDR1 SQVTM and CDR2 ANQGSEA. The CDR3 reads CSVEGQQNRGGTDTQYF. CDR3 bases: TGCAGCGTTGAAGGGCAACAGAACAGGGGAGGAACAGATACGCAGTATTTT.

The genes are TRBV30 and TRBJ2-1; tentative D call: TRBD2 (5 bases). Germline loops: CDR1 GTSNPN, CDR2 SVGIG (reference sequence). The CDR3 runs to 16 residues. Deletions cut 0 bases from V and 4 bases from J, with 16 bases between. CDR3 bases: TGTGCCTGGAGTGTACTAGACGGGGAGATTTACAATGAGCAGTTCTTC. It is translated as CAWSVLDGEIYNEQFF.

The chain joins TRBV5-1 to TRBJ1-2; 10 bases line up with TRBD1. Germline-derived CDR1 and CDR2 are SGHRS and YFSETQ. This CDR3 has 15 amino acids. J gave up 4 bases and V 4 bases, and 7 bases lay outside the gene matches. The CDR3 DNA is TGCGCCAGCAGCGGGACAGGGGTGGATTCCTATGGCTACACCTTC. Its translation is CASSGTGVDSYGYTF.

The chain employs TRBV5-1 and TRBJ2-3; 9 bases align to TRBD2. Germline CDR1 reads SGHRS; CDR2 reads YFSETQ. The CDR3 contains 15 residues. J was trimmed by 10 bases and V by 0 bases; bases with no gene match: 9. CDR3 DNA sequence: TGCGCCAGCAGCTTGGGAGCGGGGGGCAGCCCCTCGCAGTATTTT. Translated: CASSLGAGGSPSQYF.

V is TRBV30 and J is TRBJ2-1; 13 positions agree with TRBD2. V gave up 0 bases and J gave up 6 bases; unmatched junction bases: 2. The CDR3 totals 15 residues. Germline V gene data show CDR1 as GTSNPN and CDR2 as SVGIG (reference sequence). CDR3 residues: CAWSVTSGGANEQFF. CDR3 DNA sequence: TGTGCCTGGAGTGTAACTAGCGGGGGGGCCAATGAGCAGTTCTTC.

The V gene is TRBV5-6, the J gene TRBJ2-7; tentatively, D is TRBD2 (5 bases). The ends were cut back, 0 bases at V and 4 bases at J, with 8 bases in the middle. Germline CDR1 reads SGHDT; CDR2 reads YYEEEE. This CDR3 spans 13 amino acids. The CDR3 sequence: CASSLDRGYEQYF. DNA of the CDR3: TGTGCCAGCAGCTTGGATCGGGGTTACGAGCAGTACTTC.

The rearrangement uses TRBV7-6 and TRBJ1-2; the D gene is possibly TRBD1 (5 bases). Germline assignment: CDR1 SGHVS and CDR2 FNYEAQ. The ends were cut back, 0 bases at V and 3 bases at J, with 5 bases in the middle. This CDR3 comprises 13 residues. CDR3 sequence: CASSLAGHYGYTF. CDR3 DNA: TGTGCCAGCAGCTTAGCGGGGCACTATGGCTACACCTTC.

V and J are TRBV30 and TRBJ2-1; D unclear. V was clipped by 4 bases and J by 5 bases, with 18 bases between them. CDR3 size: 15 residues. Per the germline V gene, CDR1 is GTSNPN and CDR2 is SVGIG (reference sequence). The chain's CDR3 is CAWKVRSRPDNEQFF. In nucleotides, the CDR3 is TGTGCCTGGAAAGTACGGAGTCGGCCTGACAATGAGCAGTTCTTC.

V gene TRBV11-2 combines with J gene TRBJ2-7; no definite D call. The CDR3 loop spans 13 amino acids. The germline CDR1 and CDR2 sequences are SGHAT and FQNNGV. Trimming took off 0 bases at V and 9 bases at J, with 12 bases between the two ends. Here the CDR3 reads CASSLEVSRGQYF. For the CDR3, the DNA is TGTGCCAGCAGCTTAGAAGTGTCCCGCGGGCAGTACTTC.

The DNA of the CDR3 is TGTGCCTGGAGTGTACGCCCTCGACAGGCGCTCCCTGCCCGCATGATAACTAACTACAATGAGCAGTTCTTC. It codes for CAWSVRPRQALPARMITNYNEQFF. The chain carries TRBV30 and TRBJ2-1, with D possibly matching TRBD1 (6 bases). The length of the CDR3 is 24 residues. The V end was cut by 0 bases, the J end by 3 bases, with 39 bases between. The germline gives CDR1 GTSNPN, CDR2 SVGIG (reference sequence). The full variable domain, completed using reference TRBV30 and TRBJ2-1, is SQTIHQWPATLVQPVGSPLSLECTVEGTSNPNLYWYRQAAGRGLQLLFYSVGIGQISSEVPQNLSASRPQDRQFILSSKKLLLSDSGFYLCAWSVRPRQALPARMITNYNEQFFGPGTRLTVL.

The V gene is TRBV10-3, the J gene TRBJ1-1; 10 nucleotides align to TRBD1. The CDR3 length is 14 residues. Germline V gives CDR1 ENHRY, CDR2 SYGVKD. V was clipped by 4 bases and J by 2 bases; unmatched bases: 1. The chain's CDR3 is CAISGDRGNTEAFF. The CDR3 DNA sequence: TGTGCCATCAGTGGGGACAGGGGTAACACTGAAGCTTTCTTT.

This chain uses TRBV18 with TRBJ2-2; TRBD1 agrees at 7 bases. With V trimmed by 2 bases and J by 0 bases, 3 bases remained unmatched. The CDR3 consists of 16 residues. The germline V gene has CDR1 KGHSH and CDR2 LQKENI. The CDR3 spells CASSPAQGANTGELFF. The CDR3 DNA follows: TGTGCCAGCTCACCAGCCCAGGGGGCGAACACCGGGGAGCTGTTTTTT.

V usage is TRBV7-9 and J usage is TRBJ2-1, with D perhaps TRBD1 (6 bases). The CDR3 is 11 amino acids. V lost 2 bases and J lost 15, with 11 bases in between. CDR1 SEHNR and CDR2 FQNEAQ come from the germline V gene (reference sequence). This CDR3 is CASSLRQGLFF. The CDR3 coding sequence is TGTGCCAGCAGCTTACGGCAGGGGCTGTTCTTC.

This clone showed up just once. The rearrangement uses TRBV5-1 and TRBJ2-3, with a possible D match to TRBD1 (6 bases). Germline V gene lookup returns CDR1 SGHRS and CDR2 YFSETQ. V was shortened by 4 bases and J by 2 bases, with 17 bases between the two germline ends. The CDR3 totals 16 residues. The DNA for the CDR3 is TGCGCCAGCAGCGAAACAGGGCCACCGTTCACAGATACGCAGTATTTT. The encoded protein is CASSETGPPFTDTQYF. The complete variable domain, with remaining parts taken from reference TRBV5-1 and TRBJ2-3, reads KAGVTQTPRYLIKTRGQQVTLSCSPISGHRSVSWYQQTPGQGLQFLFEYFSETQRNKGNFPGRFSGRQFSNSRSEMNVSTLELGDSALYLCASSETGPPFTDTQYFGPGTRLTVL.

V gene TRBV14 combines with J gene TRBJ2-7, with D possibly matching TRBD1 (5 bases). This CDR3 has 13 residues. The germline V gene encodes CDR1 SGHDN and CDR2 FVKESK. Trimming took off 2 bases at V and 2 bases at J, with 7 bases between the two ends. The CDR3 coding sequence is TGTGCCAGCAGCCAATACAGGACCTACGAGCAGTACTTC. Protein: CASSQYRTYEQYF.

This rearrangement joins TRBV6-4 to TRBJ2-1, with 8 bases fitting TRBD2. The V segment lost 6 bases and the J segment 4 bases; nucleotides outside the gene matches: 8. The germline V gene encodes CDR1 MRHNA and CDR2 SNTAGT. CDR3 length: 15 residues. In DNA form, the CDR3 reads TGTGCCAGCAGGCGGACTAGCTCTCCTTACAATGAGCAGTTCTTC. Amino acid sequence: CASRRTSSPYNEQFF.

The CDR3 sequence: CASSQDWARANSPLHF. CDR3 coding DNA: TGTGCCAGCAGCCAAGATTGGGCCAGGGCTAATTCACCCCTCCACTTT. This chain uses TRBV4-2 with TRBJ1-6; maybe TRBD1 (5 bases). V lost 0 bases and J lost 6, with 12 bases in between. Germline V CDR1 and CDR2: LGHNA, YNFKEQ. The CDR3 covers 16 residues.

As concerns this clone: A read error may account for a junction end that differs from germline. V and J are TRBV5-1 and TRBJ1-1, with 10 bases fitting TRBD1. Per the germline V gene, CDR1 is SGHRS and CDR2 is YFSETQ. This CDR3 contains 13 residues. The CDR3 here is CASSGPGQGSGRF. Here the CDR3 DNA reads TGCGCCAGCAGCGGGCCGGGACAGGGGTCCGGTCGCTTT. The entire variable domain, with the rest obtained from reference TRBV5-1 and TRBJ1-1, is as follows: KAGVTQTPRYLIKTRGQQVTLSCSPISGHRSVSWYQQTPGQGLQFLFEYFSETQRNKGNFPGRFSGRQFSNSRSEMNVSTLELGDSALYLCASSGPGQGSGRFGQGTRLTVV.